This T cell receptor (beta chain) was captured by sequencing in a study of T-cell reconstitution after alpha-beta-depleted transplantation in children. The table lists this clonotype with many counts. Unique molecular identifiers were incorporated during preparation of the TCRbeta library. A single record per CDR3 protein comes from TCRdb applying MiXCR to the PCR reads. This table has about 360,000 distinct CDR3 sequences, about an eighth appearing once. The V and J ends lost 5 bases and 7 bases respectively, with 20 bases between them. Germline assignment: CDR1 DFQATT and CDR2 SNEGSKA (reference sequence). The CDR3 runs to 15 residues.

The TCR comes from a human donor who donated a stem cell graft to a child with Fanconi anemia. The chain couples TRBV20-1 to TRBJ2-2; D is perhaps TRBD1 or TRBD2 (7 bases each). The source material was PBMCs, sampled from the stem cell graft. The CDR3 DNA reads as TGCAGTGCTCCCGGGGGAGGGGGCTCGGTCGGGGAGCTGTTTTTT. It encodes CSAPGGGGSVGELFF.